This is a list of T cell receptor beta chains from one sample in a study of T cell responses to AZD1222 COVID-19 vaccine. The table came from immunoSEQ multiplex PCR; TCRdb's copy has only in-frame clones and leaves some out. The repertoire holds some 110,000 clones, with roughly 89% as singletons. The specimen was peripheral blood, collected 28 days after the second AZD1222 dose. These TCRs come from an adult who received the AZD1222 COVID-19 vaccine. The CDR3 runs from the conserved cysteine through the conserved F or W. Fields, in order: V gene, D gene, clone size, J gene, CDR3 length, CDR3 protein. A D gene is named only where the DNA matches it firmly. Size tells how often a clone was seen (once, few, many) or the class of an expanded clone, and some rows leave it out.

v_gene: TRBV2; d_gene: .; abundance: once; j_gene: TRBJ2-3; len: 16; CDR3aa: CASELEAGISTDTQYF
v_gene: TRBV7-2; d_gene: TRBD2; abundance: .; j_gene: TRBJ2-3; len: 16; CDR3aa: CASSRRGRERGNTQYF
v_gene: TRBV7-6; d_gene: TRBD1; abundance: once; j_gene: TRBJ2-1; len: 15; CDR3aa: CASSTGQGAYNEQFF
v_gene: TRBV27; d_gene: TRBD1; abundance: .; j_gene: TRBJ1-3; len: 15; CDR3aa: CASRPTGVSGNTIYF
v_gene: TRBV19; d_gene: .; abundance: .; j_gene: TRBJ1-3; len: 15; CDR3aa: CASSIAHYSGNTIYF
v_gene: TRBV10-3; d_gene: TRBD2; abundance: .; j_gene: TRBJ2-7; len: 13; CDR3aa: CAISGGLADEQYF
v_gene: TRBV27; d_gene: .; abundance: .; j_gene: TRBJ2-4; len: 17; CDR3aa: CASILSDLALAKNIQYF
v_gene: TRBV3-1/TRBV3-2; d_gene: .; abundance: .; j_gene: TRBJ2-3; len: 12; CDR3aa: CASSQAADTQYF
v_gene: TRBV28; d_gene: .; abundance: .; j_gene: TRBJ1-2; len: 12; CDR3aa: CASSWDYYGYTF
v_gene: TRBV5-6; d_gene: .; abundance: .; j_gene: TRBJ2-5; len: 16; CDR3aa: CASSLLFGGLQETQYF
v_gene: TRBV5-5; d_gene: TRBD2; abundance: .; j_gene: TRBJ2-1; len: 15; CDR3aa: CASSLTSGGYNEQFF
v_gene: TRBV15; d_gene: TRBD1; abundance: .; j_gene: TRBJ2-7; len: 14; CDR3aa: CATSRPGQSYEQYF
v_gene: TRBV5-6; d_gene: .; abundance: .; j_gene: TRBJ2-5; len: 15; CDR3aa: CASSLVQRWKETQYF
v_gene: TRBV7-3; d_gene: TRBD2; abundance: .; j_gene: TRBJ2-5; len: 15; CDR3aa: CASSLMGLDQETQYF
v_gene: TRBV12-3/TRBV12-4; d_gene: .; abundance: .; j_gene: TRBJ1-5; len: 13; CDR3aa: CASSWDRDQPQHF
v_gene: TRBV3-1/TRBV3-2; d_gene: .; abundance: .; j_gene: TRBJ1-4; len: 15; CDR3aa: CASSQEGQKNEKLFF
v_gene: TRBV30; d_gene: TRBD1; abundance: once; j_gene: TRBJ1-4; len: 18; CDR3aa: CAWSEAPAGGYADEKLFF
v_gene: TRBV11-2; d_gene: .; abundance: .; j_gene: TRBJ1-3; len: 17; CDR3aa: CASSFYGLGQGRNTIYF
v_gene: TRBV7-2; d_gene: .; abundance: .; j_gene: TRBJ2-2; len: 12; CDR3aa: CASSSYTGELFF
v_gene: TRBV27; d_gene: .; abundance: .; j_gene: TRBJ1-5; len: 14; CDR3aa: CASSSTGLNQPQHF
v_gene: TRBV4-3; d_gene: TRBD1; abundance: .; j_gene: TRBJ1-1; len: 19; CDR3aa: CASSQDTGTGGALDTEAFF
v_gene: TRBV19; d_gene: .; abundance: .; j_gene: TRBJ2-7; len: 13; CDR3aa: CASSINLHYEQYF
v_gene: TRBV19; d_gene: .; abundance: .; j_gene: TRBJ1-2; len: 14; CDR3aa: CASSRTAATYGYTF
v_gene: TRBV7-2; d_gene: TRBD1; abundance: .; j_gene: TRBJ2-3; len: 13; CDR3aa: CASRRTGEDTQYF
v_gene: TRBV7-9; d_gene: .; abundance: .; j_gene: TRBJ1-5; len: 15; CDR3aa: CASSLGGVGNQPQHF
v_gene: TRBV21-1; d_gene: .; abundance: .; j_gene: TRBJ1-3; len: 14; CDR3aa: CASSIKSSGNTIYF
v_gene: TRBV27; d_gene: .; abundance: .; j_gene: TRBJ1-2; len: 14; CDR3aa: CASSLNRANYGYTF
v_gene: TRBV25-1; d_gene: .; abundance: .; j_gene: TRBJ1-2; len: 12; CDR3aa: CASSDGFHGYTF
v_gene: TRBV24-1; d_gene: TRBD2; abundance: .; j_gene: TRBJ2-7; len: 16; CDR3aa: CATSDPGTSGTYEQYF
v_gene: TRBV4-1; d_gene: TRBD2; abundance: once; j_gene: TRBJ2-1; len: 15; CDR3aa: CASSTLAGVSNEQFF
v_gene: TRBV9; d_gene: TRBD1; abundance: .; j_gene: TRBJ2-1; len: 15; CDR3aa: CASSGEGASYNEQFF
v_gene: TRBV7-8; d_gene: .; abundance: .; j_gene: TRBJ1-2; len: 13; CDR3aa: CASSFSEFYGYTF
v_gene: TRBV6-5; d_gene: TRBD2; abundance: .; j_gene: TRBJ2-7; len: 13; CDR3aa: CASRGLAGTEQYF
v_gene: TRBV28; d_gene: TRBD1; abundance: .; j_gene: TRBJ1-3; len: 16; CDR3aa: CASSLGTGKSGNTIYF
v_gene: TRBV19; d_gene: TRBD2; abundance: .; j_gene: TRBJ2-7; len: 14; CDR3aa: CATNGAGGSYEQYF
v_gene: TRBV28; d_gene: .; abundance: .; j_gene: TRBJ2-7; len: 12; CDR3aa: CASSLARYEQYF
v_gene: TRBV6-5; d_gene: .; abundance: few; j_gene: TRBJ1-2; len: 13; CDR3aa: CASSYSMGDGYTF
v_gene: TRBV29-1; d_gene: TRBD1; abundance: .; j_gene: TRBJ2-7; len: 12; CDR3aa: CSIGQGFNEQYF
v_gene: TRBV7-9; d_gene: .; abundance: once; j_gene: TRBJ1-2; len: 13; CDR3aa: CASSLTINYGYTF
v_gene: TRBV7-8; d_gene: TRBD1; abundance: .; j_gene: TRBJ2-2; len: 15; CDR3aa: CASSRDDRGSGELFF
v_gene: TRBV24-1; d_gene: .; abundance: .; j_gene: TRBJ2-5; len: 13; CDR3aa: CATSDGQRETQYF
v_gene: TRBV5-6; d_gene: .; abundance: .; j_gene: TRBJ2-3; len: 15; CDR3aa: CASSSRDLGTDTQYF
v_gene: TRBV7-2; d_gene: .; abundance: .; j_gene: TRBJ1-6; len: 16; CDR3aa: CASSLEGSDFGSPLHF
v_gene: TRBV5-4; d_gene: TRBD2; abundance: medium-sized; j_gene: TRBJ2-7; len: 18; CDR3aa: CASSLMGSGGAASYEQYF
v_gene: TRBV19; d_gene: .; abundance: .; j_gene: TRBJ2-4; len: 17; CDR3aa: CASSLGWGRGAKNIQYF
v_gene: TRBV7-8; d_gene: TRBD1; abundance: few; j_gene: TRBJ2-7; len: 14; CDR3aa: CASSLRDSSYEQYF
v_gene: TRBV4-2; d_gene: .; abundance: .; j_gene: TRBJ2-6; len: 18; CDR3aa: CASSQAVTTISGANVLTF